This TCR beta chain was found in a study of Graves' ophthalmopathy and Graves' hyperthyroidism. General study results and limits: Researchers report that a 13-signature model separated ophthalmopathy from stable hyperthyroidism, posting around 90% sensitivity and about 82% specificity.

This clonotype was counted many times. Its antigen is as yet unknown. J was trimmed by 0 bases and V by 5 bases; bases with no gene match: 4. The CDR3 is 15 residues long. Germline values: CDR1 SGHVS, CDR2 FQNEAQ. Investigators amplified TCR beta CDR3 regions from RNA transcripts. The authors performed first-round RT-PCR with HTBI primers and then a second-round multiplex PCR. Via MiXCR, TCRdb re-called the multiplex PCR reads, giving one row per CDR3 protein. The sample lists about 400,000 distinct CDR3 sequences; approximately 16% were seen once. Ophthalmopathy cases showed moderate-to-severe activity, scoring CAS ≥3 and NOSPECS ≥4, with duration under 3 months.

The TCR was taken from a woman aged 18 to 35 with Graves' ophthalmopathy. The sample was peripheral blood. The genes are TRBV7-8 and TRBJ1-3; TRBD1 matches 7 bases. CDR3 DNA sequence: TGTGCCAGCAGCCCGGGACAGACCTCTGGAAACACCATATATTTT. Protein sequence: CASSPGQTSGNTIYF.